Listed here are 16 T cell receptor beta chains from one sample, sequenced in a study of T cell responses to AZD1222 COVID-19 vaccine. Using immunoSEQ multiplex PCR, the repertoire was profiled, and TCRdb retains in-frame clones only, with some absent. The sample yields about 190,000 clones, roughly 92% seen once. The sequenced sample was peripheral blood, obtained 28 days after the second dose of the MenACWY control vaccine. The receptors were sampled from an adult who received the MenACWY meningococcal vaccine as a control.

This chain connects TRBV18 to TRBJ2-1, with D possibly being TRBD2 (5 bases). The CDR3 has 16 amino acids. Germline V lookup: CDR1 KGHSH, CDR2 LQKENI. V lost 5 bases and J 0 bases, leaving 14 bases between the germline ends. The CDR3 region is CASSVVTGSSYNEQFF. CDR3 DNA sequence: TGTGCCAGCTCAGTCGTTACGGGGAGCTCCTACAATGAGCAGTTCTTC.

The chain is built from TRBV30 and TRBJ1-2, with D hard to call. Trimming shortened V by 0 bases and J by 1 base, and 12 bases separated the two germline ends. Germline V gene lookup returns CDR1 GTSNPN and CDR2 SVGIG (reference sequence). The CDR3 extends over 15 amino acids. The CDR3: CAWSVSNGINYGYTF. The DNA for the CDR3 is TGTGCCTGGAGTGTGTCGAACGGTATTAACTATGGCTACACCTTC.

The chain recombines TRBV7-3 with TRBJ2-3; TRBD2 matches at 7 bases. Germline values: CDR1 SGHTA, CDR2 FQGTGA. This CDR3 has 16 residues. The trim removed 2 bases at V and 6 bases at J, leaving 11 bases unmatched. CDR3 DNA: TGTGCCAGCAGCTTAGGCGTGGATAGGGGAGGGGATACGCAGTATTTT. Encoded protein: CASSLGVDRGGDTQYF.

The V call is TRBV7-3, the J call TRBJ2-1, with D perhaps TRBD2 (6 bases). The CDR3 runs to 15 residues. V was pared by 5 bases and J by 3 bases, with 14 bases between. In germline, CDR1 is SGHTA, CDR2 FQGTGA. The CDR3 spells CASSPSGGNYNEQFF. In nucleotides, the CDR3 is TGTGCCAGCAGCCCTTCAGGCGGGAACTACAATGAGCAGTTCTTC.

This clone was seen only once. The chain couples TRBV5-1 to TRBJ1-4; a possible D gene is TRBD1 (6 bases). The V end was cut by 4 bases, the J end by 8 bases, with 15 bases between. The germline V gene has CDR1 SGHRS and CDR2 YFSETQ. The CDR3 has 14 amino acids. The CDR3 DNA follows: TGCGCCAGCAGCGTGGACAGCCGTACCGAAAAACTGTTTTTT. It codes for CASSVDSRTEKLFF. Variable domain in full (rest from reference TRBV5-1 and TRBJ1-4): KAGVTQTPRYLIKTRGQQVTLSCSPISGHRSVSWYQQTPGQGLQFLFEYFSETQRNKGNFPGRFSGRQFSNSRSEMNVSTLELGDSALYLCASSVDSRTEKLFFGSGTQLSVL.

The chain couples TRBV28 to TRBJ1-1; D call uncertain. V lost 1 base to trimming and J lost 0 bases, with 6 bases between them. Germline CDR1 reads MDHEN; CDR2 reads SYDVKM. CDR3 length: 14 residues. The CDR3 here is CASSLYRMNTEAFF. In DNA form, the CDR3 reads TGTGCCAGCAGTTTATATCGGATGAACACTGAAGCTTTCTTT.

The sample holds one count of this clone. The gene calls are TRBV7-3 and TRBJ2-2; 9 nucleotides align to TRBD2. The V gene's germline CDR1 is SGHTA and CDR2 FQGTGA. The J segment lost 6 bases and the V segment lost 0 bases, leaving 11 bases of the junction unmatched. CDR3 length equals 18 residues. The CDR3 reads CASSLTRRQREAPGELFF. In nucleotides, the CDR3 is TGTGCCAGCAGCTTAACGAGGAGGCAGCGGGAGGCCCCCGGGGAGCTGTTTTTT.

This clone was recorded only once. J is TRBJ2-2 and V is TRBV7-2; D is uncertain. CDR1 and CDR2 (germline): SGHTA, FQGNSA. The CDR3 spans 14 residues. V was clipped by 0 bases and J by 6 bases, with 8 bases between them. The CDR3 loop reads CASSLAGGAGELFF. CDR3 in DNA: TGTGCCAGCAGCTTAGCGGGTGGGGCCGGGGAGCTGTTTTTT.

The chain is built from TRBV7-3 and TRBJ2-3, with 12 bases aligning to TRBD2. CDR1 is SGHTA, CDR2 FQGTGA, per germline. The CDR3 is made up of 17 amino acids. V shed 2 bases and J 0 bases; nucleotides not matched to a gene: 3. CDR3 nucleotide sequence: TGTGCCAGCAGCTTATCCGGGACTAGCGGGAGCACAGATACGCAGTATTTT. Protein: CASSLSGTSGSTDTQYF.

This clone was seen more than once but under ten times. V gene TRBV6-6 combines with J gene TRBJ1-6; possibly TRBD1 for D (5 bases). Trimming cost V 5 bases and J 6 bases, with 20 bases left between them. The CDR3 has 17 amino acids. Germline V gene lookup returns CDR1 MNHNY and CDR2 SVGAGI (reference sequence). The CDR3 protein is CASSLPRQGLRNSPLHF. The DNA for the CDR3 is TGTGCCAGCAGTCTTCCCCGTCAGGGACTACGTAATTCACCCCTCCACTTT.

This chain links TRBV29-1 with TRBJ1-1; no reliable D call. The germline V gene has CDR1 SQVTM and CDR2 ANQGSEA. CDR3 length: 13 residues. V lost 7 bases, J lost 3 bases, and 15 bases lay in between. The CDR3 is CSAYQGSYTEAFF. CDR3 bases: TGCAGCGCTTACCAAGGGTCTTACACTGAAGCTTTCTTT.

The rearrangement links TRBV19 to TRBJ1-1; 7 bases match TRBD1. Germline V gene lookup returns CDR1 LNHDA and CDR2 SQIVND (reference sequence). The CDR3 spans 13 residues. The V and J ends lost 7 bases and 5 bases, in that order; junction bases with no gene match: 7. The CDR3 nucleotides are TGTGCCAGTATAGGGGCCAGGGGGACTGAAGCTTTCTTT. Translation: CASIGARGTEAFF. Using reference TRBV19 and TRBJ1-1 for the parts outside the CDR3, the full variable domain is DGGITQSPKYLFRKEGQNVTLSCEQNLNHDAMYWYRQDPGQGLRLIYYSQIVNDFQKGDIAEGYSVSREKKESFPLTVTSAQKNPTAFYLCASIGARGTEAFFGQGTRLTVV.

The rearrangement joins TRBV27 to TRBJ1-4; tentatively, D is TRBD1 (5 bases). The germline gives CDR1 MNHEY, CDR2 SMNVEV (reference sequence). Trimming pared 4 bases from V and 0 bases from J, leaving 18 bases between. The CDR3 is 18 residues long. CDR3 in amino acids: CASSSLMRDRATNEKLFF. CDR3 in DNA: TGTGCCAGCAGTTCCTTAATGAGGGACCGTGCAACTAATGAAAAACTGTTTTTT.

The chain couples TRBV19 to TRBJ1-6; D call uncertain. The V and J ends lost 8 bases and 10 bases respectively, with 21 bases between them. The CDR3 length is 15 residues. Germline-derived CDR1 and CDR2 are LNHDA and SQIVND (reference sequence). Here the CDR3 DNA reads TGTGCCAGTGGTTTCGCCGGGGAGGTAGGCTCACCCCTCCACTTT. Protein sequence: CASGFAGEVGSPLHF.

The chain employs TRBV19 and TRBJ2-5; TRBD1 is a possible D gene (5 bases). V lost 4 bases to trimming and J lost 4 bases, with 13 bases between them. The CDR3 is made up of 14 amino acids. Germline loops: CDR1 LNHDA, CDR2 SQIVND (reference sequence). CDR3 residues: CASSSQGAPETQYF. As DNA, the CDR3 is TGTGCCAGTAGTAGTCAGGGTGCGCCAGAGACCCAGTACTTC.

This chain connects TRBV24-1 to TRBJ2-2; 8 bases match TRBD1. CDR3 length equals 16 residues. Germline CDR1 KGHDR, CDR2 SFDVKD. V dropped 3 bases and J dropped 3; count of bases not matched to a gene: 5. The CDR3 region is CATSDRTGKDTGELFF. CDR3 sequence (DNA): TGTGCCACCAGTGATCGGACAGGGAAGGACACCGGGGAGCTGTTTTTT.